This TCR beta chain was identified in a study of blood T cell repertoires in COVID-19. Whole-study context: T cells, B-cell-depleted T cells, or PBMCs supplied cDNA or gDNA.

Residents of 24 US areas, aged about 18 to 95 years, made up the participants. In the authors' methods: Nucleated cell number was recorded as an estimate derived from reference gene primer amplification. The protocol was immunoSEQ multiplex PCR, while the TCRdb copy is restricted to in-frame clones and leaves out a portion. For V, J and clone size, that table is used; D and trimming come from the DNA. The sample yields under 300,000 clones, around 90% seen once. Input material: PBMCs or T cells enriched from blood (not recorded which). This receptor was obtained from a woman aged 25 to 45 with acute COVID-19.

DNA for the CDR3: TGTGCCATCAGTGAGCCCCGCGGGGTGGCAGTAGGCTCTGGAAACACCATATATTTT. It yields the protein CAISEPRGVAVGSGNTIYF. V gene TRBV10-3 combines with J gene TRBJ1-3; D is unresolved. Germline lookup yields CDR1 ENHRY and CDR2 SYGVKD. With 2 bases removed from V and 0 bases from J, the gap between germline ends came to 20 bases. The CDR3 is 19 amino acids.